Shown below are 20 T cell receptor beta chains from a single sample sequenced in a study of T cell responses to AZD1222 COVID-19 vaccine. Generated by immunoSEQ multiplex PCR, the TCRdb table keeps only in-frame clones and is missing some. The table lists fewer than 90,000 clones, more than 70% of them singletons. Material: peripheral blood, obtained 28 days after the second AZD1222 dose. All receptors derive from an adult who received the AZD1222 COVID-19 vaccine.

The chain couples TRBV11-3 to TRBJ2-1; TRBD2 matches 8 bases. The CDR3 runs 20 residues. Trimming removed 5 bases from V and 7 bases from J; junction bases left unmatched: 25. Germline V gene lookup returns CDR1 SGHNT and CDR2 YENEEA. The CDR3 here is CASSPGIGAGVQYDGNEQFF. Here the CDR3 DNA reads TGTGCCAGCAGCCCGGGTATAGGAGCGGGAGTGCAATATGATGGAAATGAGCAGTTCTTC.

There are a few counts of this clone. This chain joins TRBV2 and TRBJ2-2; D perhaps matches TRBD1 (5 bases). The CDR3 runs to 16 residues. V was cut by 6 bases and J by 4 bases, with 18 bases left in between. The V gene's germline CDR1 is SNHLY and CDR2 FYNNEI. CDR3 in DNA: TGTGCCAGCAGCTGGGTCGAAGGGGCTGGCACCGGGGAGCTGTTTTTT. This translates into CASSWVEGAGTGELFF.

The chain carries TRBV19 and TRBJ2-2; D is perhaps TRBD2 (6 bases). The length of the CDR3 is 15 residues. Germline CDR1 LNHDA, CDR2 SQIVND (reference sequence). V was trimmed by 3 bases and J by 5 bases, leaving 13 bases between them. For the CDR3, the DNA is TGTGCCAGTAGTATCGGGGGAATCGTGACCGGGGAGCTGTTTTTT. Its translation is CASSIGGIVTGELFF.

The gene calls are TRBV19 and TRBJ2-7; D perhaps matches TRBD2 (6 bases). Trimming removed 3 bases from V and 4 bases from J, with 10 bases in between. The CDR3 is 13 amino acids. The germline V gene encodes CDR1 LNHDA and CDR2 SQIVND (reference sequence). This CDR3 is CASSMAGRYEQYF. As DNA, the CDR3 is TGTGCCAGTAGTATGGCAGGGAGGTACGAGCAGTACTTC. Full variable domain (remainder filled in from reference TRBV19 and TRBJ2-7): DGGITQSPKYLFRKEGQNVTLSCEQNLNHDAMYWYRQDPGQGLRLIYYSQIVNDFQKGDIAEGYSVSREKKESFPLTVTSAQKNPTAFYLCASSMAGRYEQYFGPGTRLTVT.

This chain uses TRBV6-4 with TRBJ2-1; perhaps TRBD2 as D (6 bases). CDR1 is MRHNA and CDR2 is SNTAGT in the germline V gene. This CDR3 has 14 residues. Trimming took 0 bases from V and 7 from J, leaving 10 bases between them. CDR3 residues: CASSDSGGGNEQFF. CDR3 nucleotides: TGTGCCAGCAGTGACTCCGGTGGGGGGAATGAGCAGTTCTTC.

This sequence joins TRBV27 and TRBJ2-5, with TRBD1 identical over 9 bases. Germline V gives CDR1 MNHEY, CDR2 SMNVEV (reference sequence). The CDR3 loop spans 15 amino acids. J gave up 5 bases and V 5 bases, and 9 bases lay outside the gene matches. The chain's CDR3 is CASSAPGQGRETQYF. CDR3 nucleotides: TGTGCCAGCAGTGCCCCGGGACAGGGTAGGGAGACCCAGTACTTC.

The chain links TRBV5-1 to TRBJ2-6; unclear D gene. V was clipped by 0 bases and J by 0 bases, with 10 bases between them. The CDR3 is made up of 17 amino acids. The germline gives CDR1 SGHRS, CDR2 YFSETQ. Here the CDR3 DNA reads TGCGCCAGCAGCTTGGGGGGATCTAACTCTGGGGCCAACGTCCTGACTTTC. It codes for CASSLGGSNSGANVLTF.

The rearrangement joins TRBV19 to TRBJ2-2, with D uncertain. CDR1 LNHDA and CDR2 SQIVND come from the germline V gene (reference sequence). Trimming removed 4 bases from V and 7 bases from J, with 13 bases in between. This CDR3 is 14 amino acids long. In DNA, the CDR3 is TGTGCCAGTAGTACCGGTCCCTGGGGCGGGGAGCTGTTTTTT. It encodes CASSTGPWGGELFF.

The chain has TRBV5-1 and TRBJ1-3; 7 bases match TRBD1. V trimming: 4 bases; J trimming: 1 base; junction bases outside the gene matches: 2. The CDR3 is 14 amino acids. The germline V gene encodes CDR1 SGHRS and CDR2 YFSETQ. The DNA of the CDR3 is TGCGCCAGCAGCCCGGGACAGTCTGGAAACACCATATATTTT. It specifies CASSPGQSGNTIYF.

The genes are TRBV4-1 and TRBJ2-1, with D uncertain. Germline loops: CDR1 MGHRA, CDR2 YSYEKL. The CDR3 is 14 amino acids. Trimming stripped 3 bases from V and 7 bases from J, with 13 bases between. CDR3 region: CASSQAVGLNEQFF. For the CDR3, the DNA is TGCGCCAGCAGCCAGGCGGTAGGGCTGAATGAGCAGTTCTTC.

The V and J genes are TRBV15 and TRBJ2-7, with 7 bases matching TRBD2. Germline V CDR1 and CDR2: LNHNV, YYDKDF (reference sequence). This CDR3 has 12 amino acids. V lost 4 bases, J lost 5 bases, and 2 bases stayed unmatched. CDR3 sequence reads: CATSTRGDEQYF. Here the CDR3 DNA reads TGTGCCACCAGCACTCGGGGGGACGAGCAGTACTTC. The complete variable domain, with remaining parts taken from reference TRBV15 and TRBJ2-7, reads DAMVIQNPRYQVTQFGKPVTLSCSQTLNHNVMYWYQQKSSQAPKLLFHYYDKDFNNEADTPDNFQSRRPNTSFCFLDIRSPGLGDTAMYLCATSTRGDEQYFGPGTRLTVT.

The chain carries TRBV5-1 and TRBJ2-5, with 9 bases aligning to TRBD1. Trimming cost V 4 bases and J 5 bases; bases outside gene matches: 9. The CDR3 sequence is 15 residues long. Per germline, CDR1 SGHRS and CDR2 YFSETQ. CDR3 nucleotides: TGCGCCAGCAGCAAGGACAGGGGTGGAGAGGAGACCCAGTACTTC. Amino acid sequence: CASSKDRGGEETQYF.

This sequence joins TRBV5-1 and TRBJ2-3, with a weak D call TRBD2 (6 bases). The germline V gene has CDR1 SGHRS and CDR2 YFSETQ. CDR3 length: 15 amino acids. V lost 2 bases, J lost 1 base, and 11 bases lay in between. CDR3 DNA sequence: TGCGCCAGCAGCTTCGGCGGGACGGGCACAGATACGCAGTATTTT. This encodes CASSFGGTGTDTQYF.

The gene calls are TRBV11-2 and TRBJ1-2; 8 nucleotides match TRBD1. This CDR3 spans 14 amino acids. Germline V CDR1 and CDR2: SGHAT, FQNNGV. V was pared by 7 bases and J by 4 bases, with 8 bases of the junction left unmatched. CDR3 loop: CASTRTGRGYGYTF. As DNA, the CDR3 is TGTGCCAGCACCAGGACAGGGCGCGGCTATGGCTACACCTTC.

This chain links TRBV28 with TRBJ2-6; TRBD1 agrees at 7 bases. The V and J ends lost 5 bases and 2 bases, in that order; junction bases with no gene match: 3. CDR1 and CDR2 from the germline V gene are MDHEN and SYDVKM. This CDR3 is built from 15 residues. The CDR3 protein is CASSRDRAGANVLTF. For the CDR3, the DNA is TGTGCCAGCAGTAGGGACAGAGCTGGGGCCAACGTCCTGACTTTC.

The chain is built from TRBV4-2 and TRBJ1-2, with 9 bases fitting TRBD1. Germline V gene data show CDR1 as LGHNA and CDR2 as YNFKEQ. The CDR3 extends over 16 amino acids. V shed 0 bases, J shed 1 base, and the junction held 3 bases outside the gene matches. CDR3 residues: CASSQEQGAVNYGYTF. The DNA for the CDR3 is TGTGCCAGCAGCCAAGAACAGGGGGCAGTTAACTATGGCTACACCTTC.

V and J are TRBV3-1 (or the pseudogene TRBV3-2) and TRBJ2-2, with 14 bases fitting TRBD2. Unmatched junction bases numbered 5, after V lost 5 bases and J lost 6 bases. The CDR3 has 16 residues. CDR1 and CDR2 from the germline V gene are LGHDT and YNNKEL (reference sequence). CDR3 loop: CASSTRLAGGPGELFF. CDR3 nucleotides: TGTGCCAGCAGCACCCGACTAGCGGGAGGGCCCGGGGAGCTGTTTTTT.

J is TRBJ2-1 and V is TRBV21-1; TRBD2, the table's D call, was not compared with the DNA. TRBV21-1 is listed as a pseudogene. The CDR3 length is 18 residues. The CDR3 protein is CASSKPEDRDFVYNEQFF. The CDR3 DNA follows: TGTGCCAGCAGCAAACCGGAAGACCGGGACTTTGTTTACAATGAGCAGTTCTTC.

The V call is TRBV5-6, the J call TRBJ2-3; a weak D match, TRBD2 (6 bases). CDR1 is SGHDT, CDR2 YYEEEE, per germline. V was pared by 1 base and J by 6 bases, with 9 bases between. This CDR3 is 13 amino acids long. The CDR3, as DNA: TGTGCCAGCAGCTTGCCCGCGGGGGATACGCAGTATTTT. The encoded protein is CASSLPAGDTQYF.

This clone was observed once. The chain combines TRBV5-1 with TRBJ1-1, with D unresolved. CDR3 length equals 16 residues. Looked up from germline, CDR1 is SGHRS and CDR2 is YFSETQ. The V end was cut by 7 bases, the J end by 3 bases, with 22 bases between. The CDR3 reads CASSLGSASWDTEAFF. For the CDR3, the DNA is TGCGCCAGCTCTCTCGGGAGTGCCTCGTGGGACACTGAAGCTTTCTTT.